The next 18 T cell receptor beta chains were all read from a single sample in a study of T cell changes during pregnancy in multiple sclerosis. Method: immunoSEQ multiplex PCR; TCRdb's copy keeps in-frame clones and lacks some. The profile shows about 40,000 clones, approximately 94% of them singletons. This material consisted of peripheral blood, taken in the third trimester of pregnancy. The receptors stem from a female donor with multiple sclerosis, enrolled in a pregnancy study.

CDR3 sequence reads: CASRKREGHNEQFF. CDR3 nucleotide sequence: TGTGCCAGCAGAAAGCGGGAGGGCCACAATGAGCAGTTCTTC. The gene calls are TRBV2 and TRBJ2-1; 10 nucleotides match TRBD2. The CDR3 totals 14 residues. CDR1 and CDR2 from the germline V gene are SNHLY and FYNNEI. The V segment lost 6 bases and the J segment 5 bases; nucleotides outside the gene matches: 4.

The V and J genes are TRBV27 and TRBJ1-6; maybe TRBD1 (6 bases). V gave up 6 bases and J gave up 9 bases, with 18 bases separating them. CDR3 length: 15 amino acids. Germline lookup yields CDR1 MNHEY and CDR2 SMNVEV (reference sequence). The CDR3 protein is CASRTLTGKPSPLHF. CDR3 coding DNA: TGTGCCAGCAGGACTTTGACAGGAAAACCTTCACCCCTCCACTTT.

The gene calls are TRBV19 and TRBJ1-3; no reliable D call. Trimming took 3 bases from V and 0 from J, leaving 9 bases between them. Per the germline V gene, CDR1 is LNHDA and CDR2 is SQIVND (reference sequence). The CDR3 totals 15 residues. CDR3 region: CASSIGLGSGNTIYF. The CDR3 coding sequence is TGTGCCAGTAGTATTGGTCTAGGCTCTGGAAACACCATATATTTT. Filled out from reference TRBV19 and TRBJ1-3, the complete variable domain reads DGGITQSPKYLFRKEGQNVTLSCEQNLNHDAMYWYRQDPGQGLRLIYYSQIVNDFQKGDIAEGYSVSREKKESFPLTVTSAQKNPTAFYLCASSIGLGSGNTIYFGEGSWLTVV.

The rearrangement links TRBV5-4 to TRBJ1-3; 8 nucleotides agree with TRBD1. CDR3 length equals 16 residues. Germline CDR1 reads SGHNT; CDR2 reads YYREEE (reference sequence). The trim removed 4 bases at V and 0 bases at J, leaving 6 bases unmatched. The CDR3 DNA reads as TGTGCCAGCAGCCCAGGGACAGGCCTCTCTGGAAACACCATATATTTT. This codes for CASSPGTGLSGNTIYF.

The chain has TRBV11-3 and TRBJ2-1; TRBD1 aligns across 11 bases. The CDR3 contains 17 residues. J gave up 2 bases and V 1 base, and 4 bases lay outside the gene matches. Germline lookup yields CDR1 SGHNT and CDR2 YENEEA. CDR3 residues: CASSLGPGQGAYNEQFF. The CDR3 nucleotides read TGTGCCAGCAGCTTAGGCCCGGGACAGGGGGCCTACAATGAGCAGTTCTTC. Using reference TRBV11-3 and TRBJ2-1 for the parts outside the CDR3, the full variable domain is EAGVVQSPRYKIIEKKQPVAFWCNPISGHNTLYWYLQNLGQGPELLIRYENEEAVDDSQLPKDRFSAERLKGVDSTLKIQPAELGDSAVYLCASSLGPGQGAYNEQFFGPGTRLTVL.

The rearrangement joins TRBV7-9 to TRBJ2-7; TRBD2 aligns across 13 bases. CDR1 and CDR2 from the germline V gene are SEHNR and FQNEAQ (reference sequence). V trimming: 10 bases; J trimming: 3 bases; junction bases outside the gene matches: 6. The CDR3 has 14 residues. The CDR3 coding sequence is TGTGCCACCCGGACTAGCGGGAGTGACTACGAGCAGTACTTC. It translates to CATRTSGSDYEQYF.

The V and J genes are TRBV7-9 and TRBJ2-5, with D possibly TRBD2 on 6 matching bases. The CDR3 consists of 14 residues. The germline V and J ends were trimmed by 6 bases and 2 bases, with 13 bases remaining between them. Germline lookup yields CDR1 SEHNR and CDR2 FQNEAQ (reference sequence). The chain's CDR3 is CASRPAGIQETQYF. In DNA form, the CDR3 reads TGTGCCAGCAGACCTGCGGGGATTCAAGAGACCCAGTACTTC.

The rearrangement links TRBV6-1 to TRBJ2-7; D is perhaps TRBD1 (6 bases). This CDR3 has 14 residues. Germline lookup yields CDR1 MNHNS and CDR2 SASEGT. V dropped 0 bases and J dropped 4 bases, with 10 bases sitting between them. The CDR3 protein is CASSEAGTSYEQYF. The CDR3, as DNA: TGTGCCAGCAGTGAAGCCGGGACATCTTACGAGCAGTACTTC.

The J gene is TRBJ2-3, the V gene TRBV29-1, with D possibly being TRBD2 (6 bases). This CDR3 has 13 amino acids. Trimming removed 3 bases at V and 3 bases at J, with 10 bases between. Germline V lookup: CDR1 SQVTM, CDR2 ANQGSEA. In DNA form, the CDR3 reads TGCAGCGTTGATGGCGGGAAGACAGATACGCAGTATTTT. Translated, it gives CSVDGGKTDTQYF.

This clone has a single count. The J gene is TRBJ2-2, the V gene TRBV19; 9 bases agree with TRBD2. This CDR3 contains 15 residues. Germline assignment: CDR1 LNHDA and CDR2 SQIVND (reference sequence). The trim removed 4 bases at V and 4 bases at J, leaving 4 bases unmatched. The CDR3 loop reads CASSKLAGTTGELFF. Here the CDR3 DNA reads TGTGCCAGTAGTAAACTAGCGGGTACCACCGGGGAGCTGTTTTTT. Combining the CDR3 with reference TRBV19 and TRBJ2-2 gives the whole variable domain DGGITQSPKYLFRKEGQNVTLSCEQNLNHDAMYWYRQDPGQGLRLIYYSQIVNDFQKGDIAEGYSVSREKKESFPLTVTSAQKNPTAFYLCASSKLAGTTGELFFGEGSRLTVL.

V usage is TRBV7-3 and J usage is TRBJ1-6, with 9 positions matching TRBD1. Germline CDR1 reads SGHTA; CDR2 reads FQGTGA. This CDR3 has 14 residues. With 4 bases clipped from V and 13 bases from J, the junction kept 8 bases outside the gene matches. The CDR3: CASSYDGQGNPLHF. CDR3 sequence (DNA): TGTGCCAGCAGCTACGATGGACAGGGGAACCCCCTCCACTTT.

In its sample, this clone was seen a few times. This chain connects TRBV6-1 to TRBJ1-2; no firm D call. This CDR3 has 14 residues. V was shortened by 8 bases and J by 6 bases, with 19 bases between the two germline ends. Per the germline V gene, CDR1 is MNHNS and CDR2 is SASEGT. The CDR3 reads CASSLRGVSDGYTF. Written as DNA, the CDR3 is TGTGCCAGCTCACTCCGAGGTGTCTCGGATGGCTACACCTTC.

This rearrangement joins TRBV7-9 to TRBJ1-1, with 11 positions matching TRBD1. There are 15 residues in the CDR3. Germline CDR1 and CDR2: SEHNR and FQNEAQ (reference sequence). Germline trimming cut 5 bases from V and 4 bases from J; bases unmatched to any gene: 6. The CDR3 reads CASSPGTGGGTEAFF. CDR3 in DNA: TGTGCCAGCAGCCCAGGGACAGGGGGTGGCACTGAAGCTTTCTTT.

The genes are TRBV7-9 and TRBJ2-3; 7 bases are shared with TRBD2. The trim removed 7 bases at V and 7 bases at J, leaving 17 bases unmatched. Per germline, CDR1 SEHNR and CDR2 FQNEAQ (reference sequence). The CDR3 contains 16 residues. The CDR3 coding sequence is TGTGCCAGCAAGTACAGTGGCGGGAGCGAAAAGAATACGCAGTATTTT. It encodes CASKYSGGSEKNTQYF.

The chain uses TRBV6-1 and TRBJ2-1; D is possibly TRBD1 (6 bases). The CDR3 is 11 amino acids. Germline V gene lookup returns CDR1 MNHNS and CDR2 SASEGT. V lost 5 bases and J 15 bases, leaving 14 bases between the germline ends. The CDR3 is CASSPTGKVFF. CDR3 in DNA: TGTGCCAGCAGTCCTACAGGGAAGGTGTTCTTC.

Here the CDR3 reads CASSQEDRPFYNEQFF. CDR3 nucleotide sequence: TGTGCCAGCAGCCAGGAGGACAGACCCTTCTACAATGAGCAGTTCTTC. V gene TRBV14 combines with J gene TRBJ2-1; possible D gene TRBD1, 6 bases. The ends were cut back, 3 bases at V and 3 bases at J, with 15 bases in the middle. CDR3 length: 16 amino acids. The germline V gene encodes CDR1 SGHDN and CDR2 FVKESK.

J is TRBJ2-1 and V is TRBV28, with TRBD2 matching over 9 bases. The V segment lost 8 bases and the J segment 6 bases; nucleotides outside the gene matches: 11. The CDR3 sequence is 15 residues long. CDR1 MDHEN and CDR2 SYDVKM come from the germline V gene. The CDR3 DNA reads as TGTGCCAGCGTGCCAGCGGGAGGTTTTACCAATGAGCAGTTCTTC. Residues: CASVPAGGFTNEQFF.

The chain is built from TRBV6-6 and TRBJ1-5; 8 bases align to TRBD1. The CDR3 is made up of 15 amino acids. From germline, CDR1 is MNHNY and CDR2 SVGAGI (reference sequence). With V trimmed by 2 bases and J by 2 bases, 2 bases remained unmatched. The CDR3 protein is CASSYTDRGNQPQHF. The CDR3, as DNA: TGTGCCAGCAGTTACACGGACAGGGGCAATCAGCCCCAGCATTTT.